One and the same sample provided the 26 T cell receptor beta chains below, sequenced in a study of cytomegalovirus exposure and HLA in healthy donors. PCR primers comprised 60 Vbeta and 13 Jbeta primers. Produced via immunoSEQ multiplex PCR; TCRdb's table is partial and in-frame only. In the table there are 85,000 to 90,000 clones, approximately 65% of which are singletons. The specimen was PBMCs. All receptors derive from a man under 40 in good health and CMV-seronegative.

The sample holds a few counts of this clone. The chain has TRBV6-5 and TRBJ1-1; 8 bases map to TRBD1. The CDR3 is made up of 13 amino acids. From germline, CDR1 is MNHEY and CDR2 SVGAGI. The J segment lost 4 bases and the V segment lost 4 bases, leaving 2 bases of the junction unmatched. CDR3 coding DNA: TGTGCCAGCAGTTTCACAGGGGGCACTGAAGCTTTCTTT. As protein: CASSFTGGTEAFF.

The chain couples TRBV18 to TRBJ1-1; D gene unclear. This CDR3 spans 13 amino acids. The germline gives CDR1 KGHSH, CDR2 LQKENI. The germline V and J ends were trimmed by 4 bases and 1 base, with 7 bases remaining between them. The CDR3 sequence is CASSLVRNTEAFF. CDR3 nucleotide sequence: TGTGCCAGCTCACTAGTTCGGAACACTGAAGCTTTCTTT.

This chain joins TRBV6-6 and TRBJ2-5, with D possibly matching TRBD2 (5 bases). Trimming pared 7 bases from V and 4 bases from J, leaving 16 bases between. The CDR3 consists of 14 residues. Germline values: CDR1 MNHNY, CDR2 SVGAGI (reference sequence). The CDR3 DNA sequence: TGTGCCAGCACCCCTCGGGGAGAAGTAGAGACCCAGTACTTC. Its translation is CASTPRGEVETQYF.

This clone was recorded only once. The rearrangement links TRBV13 to TRBJ1-1, with a weak D call TRBD1 (5 bases). The CDR3 covers 15 residues. Germline lookup yields CDR1 PRHDT and CDR2 FYEKMQ (reference sequence). The germline V and J ends were trimmed by 5 bases and 4 bases, with 17 bases remaining between them. The CDR3 DNA reads as TGTGCCAGCAGCCCGCGGGGCCACAGAGGCACTGAAGCTTTCTTT. It translates to CASSPRGHRGTEAFF.

The chain combines TRBV6-5 with TRBJ1-1, with TRBD1 as a possible D gene (5 bases). The V gene's germline CDR1 is MNHEY and CDR2 SVGAGI. V gave up 0 bases and J gave up 6 bases, with 14 bases separating them. The CDR3 runs to 15 residues. CDR3 loop: CASSYSFRVQAEAFF. The CDR3 DNA is TGTGCCAGCAGTTACTCATTCAGGGTTCAAGCTGAAGCTTTCTTT.

V gene TRBV27 combines with J gene TRBJ2-7; 8 nucleotides match TRBD1. The ends lost 5 bases at V and 4 bases at J; junction bases unmatched: 7. Germline CDR1 is MNHEY and CDR2 is SMNVEV (reference sequence). There are 14 residues in the CDR3. CDR3 sequence: CASSLTGDQYEQYF. Here the CDR3 DNA reads TGTGCCAGCAGTCTGACAGGGGACCAGTACGAGCAGTACTTC.

This clone was seen only a few times. Compared with germline, one end of the junction differs, possibly owing to a read error. This chain connects TRBV20-1 to TRBJ2-6; 9 bases fit TRBD1. Per the germline V gene, CDR1 is DFQATT and CDR2 is SNEGSKA (reference sequence). This CDR3 comprises 11 residues. The CDR3 coding sequence is TGCAGTGCTAGAGATCTGACAGGGGGGGCTTTC. Amino acid sequence: CSARDLTGGAF.

The chain employs TRBV27 and TRBJ2-3, with 8 bases identical to TRBD2. With V trimmed by 6 bases and J by 0 bases, 2 bases remained unmatched. The CDR3 has 14 amino acids. CDR1 is MNHEY and CDR2 is SMNVEV in the germline V gene (reference sequence). The CDR3 here is CASRLAGSTDTQYF. Written as DNA, the CDR3 is TGTGCCAGCAGGCTAGCGGGCAGCACAGATACGCAGTATTTT.

The gene calls are TRBV9 and TRBJ1-3; D is ambiguous. Trimming removed 0 bases from V and 0 bases from J, with 7 bases in between. In germline, CDR1 is SGDLS, CDR2 YYNGEE. The CDR3 extends over 15 amino acids. The CDR3 region is CASSVVESSGNTIYF. In DNA, the CDR3 is TGTGCCAGCAGCGTAGTTGAGAGCTCTGGAAACACCATATATTTT. The variable domain in full, completed from reference TRBV9 and TRBJ1-3, reads DSGVTQTPKHLITATGQRVTLRCSPRSGDLSVYWYQQSLDQGLQFLIQYYNGEERAKGNILERFSAQQFPDLHSELNLSSLELGDSALYFCASSVVESSGNTIYFGEGSWLTVV.

V gene TRBV2 combines with J gene TRBJ1-1, with no clear D. CDR3 length: 14 amino acids. V was pared by 8 bases and J by 4 bases, with 17 bases between. The germline gives CDR1 SNHLY, CDR2 FYNNEI. The CDR3 DNA is TGTGCCAGCTCTACCAAGGGAGCGGGCACTGAAGCTTTCTTT. It translates to CASSTKGAGTEAFF. The whole variable domain, filled in from reference TRBV2 and TRBJ1-1, reads EPEVTQTPSHQVTQMGQEVILRCVPISNHLYFYWYRQILGQKVEFLVSFYNNEISEKSEIFDDQFSVERPDGSNFTLKIRSTKLEDSAMYFCASSTKGAGTEAFFGQGTRLTVV.

This chain uses TRBV5-4 with TRBJ1-1, with 7 bases lining up with TRBD1. The CDR3 consists of 13 residues. The V segment lost 5 bases and the J segment 3 bases; nucleotides outside the gene matches: 4. In germline, CDR1 is SGHNT, CDR2 YYREEE (reference sequence). CDR3 bases: TGTGCCAGCAGTTACGACAGGGACACTGAAGCTTTCTTT. Residues: CASSYDRDTEAFF.

This sequence joins TRBV7-3 and TRBJ2-1, with D possibly matching TRBD1 (6 bases). V dropped 5 bases and J dropped 5 bases, with 16 bases sitting between them. From germline, CDR1 is SGHTA and CDR2 FQGTGA. This CDR3 has 15 amino acids. The CDR3 spells CASSLLGGENNEQFF. DNA of the CDR3: TGTGCCAGCAGCCTACTAGGGGGAGAGAACAATGAGCAGTTCTTC.

The chain uses TRBV7-3 and TRBJ2-5; 8 bases line up with TRBD1. Trimming at V came to 1 base and at J to 2 bases, leaving 9 bases not matched to a gene. Germline loops: CDR1 SGHTA, CDR2 FQGTGA. This CDR3 contains 17 residues. The CDR3 DNA sequence: TGTGCCAGCAGCTTAAATCTCGGAGGACAGGGTCAAGAGACCCAGTACTTC. Its translation: CASSLNLGGQGQETQYF.

V gene TRBV5-1 combines with J gene TRBJ2-1; D unclear. Germline-derived CDR1 and CDR2 are SGHRS and YFSETQ. V shed 4 bases and J shed 4 bases, with 9 bases lying between them. The CDR3 contains 13 residues. Here the CDR3 DNA reads TGCGCCAGCAGCACTGACGGGTACAATGAGCAGTTCTTC. It specifies CASSTDGYNEQFF. The whole variable domain, remainder taken from reference TRBV5-1 and TRBJ2-1, is KAGVTQTPRYLIKTRGQQVTLSCSPISGHRSVSWYQQTPGQGLQFLFEYFSETQRNKGNFPGRFSGRQFSNSRSEMNVSTLELGDSALYLCASSTDGYNEQFFGPGTRLTVL.

This clone came up once. The chain uses TRBV30 and TRBJ1-2, with D perhaps TRBD1 (5 bases). Trimming removed 2 bases at V and 4 bases at J, with 11 bases between. CDR3 length: 13 amino acids. Germline CDR1 reads GTSNPN; CDR2 reads SVGIG (reference sequence). The CDR3 coding sequence is TGTGCCTGGAGTCCAGGTAGGGGCTATGGCTACACCTTC. It translates to CAWSPGRGYGYTF.

This chain links TRBV2 with TRBJ2-7; TRBD2 is a possible D gene (6 bases). The CDR3 contains 15 residues. CDR1 is SNHLY, CDR2 FYNNEI, per germline. V lost 2 bases to trimming and J lost 2 bases, with 13 bases between them. Written as DNA, the CDR3 is TGTGCCAGCAGTGAACCCCGGGGACTTGCCTACGAGCAGTACTTC. It yields the protein CASSEPRGLAYEQYF.

This clone appeared a few times. CDR3 protein: CASSYSVSVFSGGDTF. The CDR3 bases are TGTGCCAGCAGTTACTCGGTTTCAGTTTTTTCGGGAGGAGACACCTTC. The chain has TRBV6-6 and TRBJ1-2; no firm D call. In germline, CDR1 is MNHNY, CDR2 SVGAGI (reference sequence). This CDR3 has 16 amino acids. V lost 0 bases to trimming and J lost 12 bases, with 23 bases between them.

CDR3 protein: CASSVGTGGLKETQYF. The DNA for the CDR3 is TGTGCCAGCAGCGTAGGGACTGGGGGACTCAAAGAGACCCAGTACTTC. This chain links TRBV9 with TRBJ2-5, with a tentative D call TRBD2 (6 bases). CDR1 is SGDLS and CDR2 is YYNGEE in the germline V gene. V was pared by 0 bases and J by 3 bases, with 15 bases between. This CDR3 is built from 16 residues.

V is TRBV2 and J is TRBJ2-2; 7 bases are a match to TRBD1. Germline V lookup: CDR1 SNHLY, CDR2 FYNNEI. The junction had 5 bases not matched to a gene; V was cut back by 4 bases and J by 3 bases. The CDR3 has 15 residues. The CDR3 nucleotides are TGTGCCAGCAGTGGCCCCGGGACAGACACCGGGGAGCTGTTTTTT. Encoded protein: CASSGPGTDTGELFF.

The CDR3 nucleotides read TGTGCCAGCAGTACCCGAGGGGCGGGGGGCACTGAAGCTTTCTTT. Translated, it gives CASSTRGAGGTEAFF. The genes are TRBV6-5 and TRBJ1-1; TRBD1 is a possible D gene (5 bases). CDR3 length equals 15 residues. V lost 5 bases to trimming and J lost 4 bases, with 17 bases between them. The V gene's germline CDR1 is MNHEY and CDR2 SVGAGI.

V is TRBV13 and J is TRBJ1-1; 8 nucleotides match TRBD1. This CDR3 has 15 residues. Trimming took 4 bases from V and 0 from J; bases not matched to a gene: 4. Germline CDR1 and CDR2: PRHDT and FYEKMQ (reference sequence). The CDR3, as DNA: TGTGCCAGCAGCTGGGCAGGGGGCTTGAACACTGAAGCTTTCTTT. Translating it yields CASSWAGGLNTEAFF.

The genes are TRBV5-1 and TRBJ2-1, with D possibly matching TRBD1 (5 bases). Germline V gene lookup returns CDR1 SGHRS and CDR2 YFSETQ. The CDR3 sequence is 14 residues long. V was cut by 0 bases and J by 5 bases, with 9 bases left in between. The CDR3 protein is CASSLEARDNEQFF. The CDR3 DNA reads TGCGCCAGCAGCTTGGAAGCCAGGGACAATGAGCAGTTCTTC.

V usage is TRBV29-1 and J usage is TRBJ1-1; the D gene is possibly TRBD1 (6 bases). Germline CDR1 is SQVTM and CDR2 is ANQGSEA. The CDR3 contains 13 residues. V lost 7 bases and J 3 bases, leaving 15 bases between the germline ends. The CDR3 is CSAKRGGDTEAFF. The CDR3 DNA reads as TGCAGCGCTAAGAGGGGGGGAGACACTGAAGCTTTCTTT. Full variable domain (rest looked up from reference TRBV29-1 and TRBJ1-1): SAVISQKPSRDICQRGTSLTIQCQVDSQVTMMFWYRQQPGQSLTLIATANQGSEATYESGFVIDKFPISRPNLTFSTLTVSNMSPEDSSIYLCSAKRGGDTEAFFGQGTRLTVV.

The chain is built from TRBV28 and TRBJ1-1; D might be TRBD1 (5 bases). From germline, CDR1 is MDHEN and CDR2 SYDVKM. This CDR3 contains 14 residues. The V end was cut by 2 bases, the J end by 0 bases, with 7 bases between. The CDR3 protein is CASSLTGVNTEAFF. CDR3 DNA: TGTGCCAGCAGTTTAACGGGGGTGAACACTGAAGCTTTCTTT. Together with reference TRBV28 and TRBJ1-1, the CDR3 gives the full variable domain: DVKVTQSSRYLVKRTGEKVFLECVQDMDHENMFWYRQDPGLGLRLIYFSYDVKMKEKGDIPEGYSVSREKKERFSLILESASTNQTSMYLCASSLTGVNTEAFFGQGTRLTVV.

V and J are TRBV15 and TRBJ2-2; TRBD2 aligns across 8 bases. The J segment lost 4 bases and the V segment lost 10 bases, leaving 8 bases of the junction unmatched. This CDR3 comprises 14 residues. Germline V gene sequence: CDR1 LNHNV, CDR2 YYDKDF (reference sequence). The CDR3, as DNA: TGTGCCATCGGGGGTAGCGGGGTCACCGGGGAGCTGTTTTTT. Translated: CAIGGSGVTGELFF.

This chain joins TRBV4-2 and TRBJ1-2, with unresolved D. The V gene lost 0 bases and the J gene lost 6 bases, with 8 bases spanning the gap. CDR3 length: 13 residues. Looked up from germline, CDR1 is LGHNA and CDR2 is YNFKEQ. CDR3 in amino acids: CASSQENGNGYTF. The CDR3 DNA reads as TGTGCCAGCAGCCAAGAGAACGGGAATGGCTACACCTTC.